This T cell receptor (beta chain) came from a study of cytomegalovirus exposure and HLA in healthy donors. Details on this clone: The antigen is unknown.

General observations from the study: Common viral pathogens (according to a later analysis) appeared linked to several of the most significant clusters. Clonal expansion was found to be greater in HLA-associated TCR beta chains than in equally common others in a later analysis. Sequencing likely produced, as an artifact, a cluster of highly shared sequence variants.

With 60 Vbeta and 13 Jbeta primers, the PCR was carried out. The table came from immunoSEQ multiplex PCR; TCRdb's copy has only in-frame clones and leaves some out. The sample carries tens of thousands of clones, 77% recorded once. This CDR3 region has 12 residues. The V end lost 2 bases, the J end lost 6 bases, and 5 bases lay between the germline ends. Germline V lookup: CDR1 LGHNA, CDR2 YSLEER. V gene TRBV4-3 combines with J gene TRBJ2-1; D unclear. The source of this sequence is a man between 45 and 60 years old in good health and CMV-seropositive. The sequenced sample consisted of PBMCs. The CDR3 loop reads CASSQSVNEQFF. The CDR3 DNA reads as TGCGCCAGCAGCCAATCAGTCAATGAGCAGTTCTTC.